This T cell receptor beta chain was profiled in a study of CD8 T cells in ankylosing spondylitis. Study observations and caveats: Clones linked to disease were reported to show significant enrichment in matched ankylosing spondylitis synovial fluid. One TCR beta motif, made up of eight or nine highly homologous variants, appeared characteristic of ankylosing spondylitis blood. Disease-linked clones displayed a CD8+ phenotype and appeared relatively rarely in peripheral blood. A number of the motif variants had already been described in reactive arthritis synovial fluid and blood.

This clonotype was observed at least ten times. No antigen is known for it. Germline assignment: CDR1 MNHEY and CDR2 SVGEGT. V lost 7 bases to trimming and J lost 5 bases; unmatched junction nucleotides: 2. There are 14 residues in the CDR3. TCRdb re-derived calls from the 5' RACE reads in MiXCR, one entry per CDR3 protein. Of 150,000 to 200,000 distinct CDR3 sequences in the sample, 18% were seen once. The TCR sequence derives from a male donor aged 5 to 29 with ankylosing spondylitis or in good health (not recorded which). The rearrangement joins TRBV6-2 or TRBV6-3 to TRBJ2-1; TRBD2 matches at 13 bases. The sample comprised blood, either unsorted or a sorted T cell fraction (not recorded which). DNA of the CDR3: TGTGCCAGCACACTAGCGGGAGGGAACAATGAGCAGTTCTTC. It codes for CASTLAGGNNEQFF.